This TCR beta chain was identified during a study of blood T cell repertoires in COVID-19. Study details: There were acute and convalescent COVID-19 samples, and they came from the United States, Italy and Spain.

TCRdb's copy holds only in-frame clones and misses some; the assay was immunoSEQ multiplex PCR. Of fewer than 80,000 clones detected, less than 75% appear once; the ten largest clones hold more than 20%. This CDR3 has 16 amino acids. Germline trimming cut 4 bases from V and 0 bases from J; bases unmatched to any gene: 8. Germline V lookup: CDR1 KGHSH, CDR2 LQKENI. This clone was seen more than once but under ten times. The TCR was taken from a man between 60 and 70 years old with acute or convalescent COVID-19. The chain joins TRBV18 to TRBJ2-7; 8 bases fit TRBD1. Input material: peripheral blood. CDR3 nucleotides: TGTGCCAGCTCACGAAATTCAGGGGGCAACTCCTACGAGCAGTACGTC. It is translated as CASSRNSGGNSYEQYV.